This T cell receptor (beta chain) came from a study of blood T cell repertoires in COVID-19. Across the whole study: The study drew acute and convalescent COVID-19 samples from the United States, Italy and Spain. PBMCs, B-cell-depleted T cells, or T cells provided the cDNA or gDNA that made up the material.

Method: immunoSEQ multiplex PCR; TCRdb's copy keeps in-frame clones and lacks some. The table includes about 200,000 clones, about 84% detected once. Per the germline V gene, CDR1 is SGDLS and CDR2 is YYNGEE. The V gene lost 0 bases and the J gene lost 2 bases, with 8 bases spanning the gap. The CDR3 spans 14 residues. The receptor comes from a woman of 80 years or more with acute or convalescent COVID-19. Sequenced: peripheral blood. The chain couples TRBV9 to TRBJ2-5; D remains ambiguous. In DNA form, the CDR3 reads TGTGCCAGCAGCGTAGGTGTAGATCAAGAGACCCAGTACTTC. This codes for CASSVGVDQETQYF.